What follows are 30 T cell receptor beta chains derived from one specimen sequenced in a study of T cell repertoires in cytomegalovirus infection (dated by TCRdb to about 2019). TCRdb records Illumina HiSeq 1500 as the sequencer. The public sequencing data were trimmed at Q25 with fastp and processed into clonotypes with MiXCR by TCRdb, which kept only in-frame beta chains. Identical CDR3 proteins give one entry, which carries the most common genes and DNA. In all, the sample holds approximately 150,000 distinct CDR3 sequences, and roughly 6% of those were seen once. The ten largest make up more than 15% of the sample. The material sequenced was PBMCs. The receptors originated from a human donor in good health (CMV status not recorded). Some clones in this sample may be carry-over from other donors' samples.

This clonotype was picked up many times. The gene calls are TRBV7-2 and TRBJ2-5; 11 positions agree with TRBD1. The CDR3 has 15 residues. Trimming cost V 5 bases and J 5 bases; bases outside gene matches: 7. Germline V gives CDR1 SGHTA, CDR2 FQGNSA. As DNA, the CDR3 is TGTGCCAGCAGCGAGCGGACAGGGGGCGATGAGACCCAGTACTTC. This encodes CASSERTGGDETQYF.

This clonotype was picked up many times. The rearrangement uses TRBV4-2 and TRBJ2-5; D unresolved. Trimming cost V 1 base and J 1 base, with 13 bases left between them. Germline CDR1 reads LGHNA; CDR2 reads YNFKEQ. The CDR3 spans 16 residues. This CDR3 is CASSQARSTLQETQYF. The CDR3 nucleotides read TGTGCCAGCAGCCAAGCAAGGTCTACTCTCCAAGAGACCCAGTACTTC.

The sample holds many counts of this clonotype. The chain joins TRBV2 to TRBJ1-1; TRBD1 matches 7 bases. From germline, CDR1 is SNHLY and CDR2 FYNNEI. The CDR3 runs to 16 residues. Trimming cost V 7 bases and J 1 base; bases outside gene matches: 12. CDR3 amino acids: CASKRDRGSGNTEAFF. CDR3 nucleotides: TGTGCCAGCAAACGGGACAGAGGGAGTGGGAACACTGAAGCTTTCTTT.

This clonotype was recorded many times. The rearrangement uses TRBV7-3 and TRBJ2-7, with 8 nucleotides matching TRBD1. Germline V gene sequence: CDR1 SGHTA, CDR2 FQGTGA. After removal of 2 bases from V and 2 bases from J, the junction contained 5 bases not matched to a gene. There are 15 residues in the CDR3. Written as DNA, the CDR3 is TGTGCCAGCAGCTTACAGGGGGCGAAGACCTACGAGCAGTACTTC. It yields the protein CASSLQGAKTYEQYF.

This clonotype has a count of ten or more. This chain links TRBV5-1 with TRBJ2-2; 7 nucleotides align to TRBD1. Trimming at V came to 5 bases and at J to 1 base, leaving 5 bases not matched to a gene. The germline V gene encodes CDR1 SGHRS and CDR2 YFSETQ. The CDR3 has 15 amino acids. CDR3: CASSWGQLNTGELFF. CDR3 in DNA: TGCGCCAGCAGTTGGGGACAGCTGAACACCGGGGAGCTGTTTTTT.

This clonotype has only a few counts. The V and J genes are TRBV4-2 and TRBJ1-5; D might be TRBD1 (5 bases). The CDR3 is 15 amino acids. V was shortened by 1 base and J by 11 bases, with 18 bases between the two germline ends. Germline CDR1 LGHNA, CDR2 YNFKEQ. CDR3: CASSQANGGGKAQHF. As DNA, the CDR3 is TGTGCCAGCAGCCAAGCGAACGGGGGGGGAAAGGCCCAGCATTTT.

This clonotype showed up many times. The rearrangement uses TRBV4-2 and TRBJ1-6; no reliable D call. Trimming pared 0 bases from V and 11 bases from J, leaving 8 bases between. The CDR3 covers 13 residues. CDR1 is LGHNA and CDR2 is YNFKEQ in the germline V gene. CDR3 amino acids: CASSQERVTPLHF. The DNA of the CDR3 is TGTGCCAGCAGCCAAGAGAGGGTAACACCCCTCCACTTT.

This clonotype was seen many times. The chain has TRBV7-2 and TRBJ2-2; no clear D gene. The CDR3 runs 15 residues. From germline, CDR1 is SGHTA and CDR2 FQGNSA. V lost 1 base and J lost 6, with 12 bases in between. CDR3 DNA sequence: TGTGCCAGCAGCTTAGGGCAGAATAGGGCCGGGGAGCTGTTTTTT. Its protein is CASSLGQNRAGELFF.

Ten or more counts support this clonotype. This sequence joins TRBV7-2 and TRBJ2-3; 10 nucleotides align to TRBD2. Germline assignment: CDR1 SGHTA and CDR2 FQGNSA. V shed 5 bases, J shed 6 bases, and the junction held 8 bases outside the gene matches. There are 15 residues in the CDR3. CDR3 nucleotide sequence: TGTGCCAGCAGCCTAAGCGGGGGGGTTACTGATACGCAGTATTTT. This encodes CASSLSGGVTDTQYF.

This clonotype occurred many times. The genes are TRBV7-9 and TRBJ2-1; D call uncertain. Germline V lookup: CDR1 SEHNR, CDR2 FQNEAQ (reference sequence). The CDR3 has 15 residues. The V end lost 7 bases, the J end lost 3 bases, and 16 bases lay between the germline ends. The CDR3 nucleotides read TGTGCCAGCACTCCTGGGGTGGGCGGCTACAATGAGCAGTTCTTC. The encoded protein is CASTPGVGGYNEQFF.

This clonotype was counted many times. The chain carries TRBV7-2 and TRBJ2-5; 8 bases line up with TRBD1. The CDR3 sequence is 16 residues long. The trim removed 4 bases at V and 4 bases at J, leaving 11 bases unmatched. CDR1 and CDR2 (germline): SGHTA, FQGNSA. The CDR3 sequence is CASSSTRAGGRETQYF. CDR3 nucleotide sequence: TGTGCCAGCAGCTCCACCCGGGCAGGGGGCCGAGAGACCCAGTACTTC.

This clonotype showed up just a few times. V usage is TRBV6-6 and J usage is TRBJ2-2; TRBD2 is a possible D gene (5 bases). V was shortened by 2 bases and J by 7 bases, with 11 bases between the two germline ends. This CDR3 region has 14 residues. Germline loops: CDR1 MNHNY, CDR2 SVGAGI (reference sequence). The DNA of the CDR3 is TGTGCCAGCAGTTACGAGGACTTTGGCGGGGAGCTGTTTTTT. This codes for CASSYEDFGGELFF.

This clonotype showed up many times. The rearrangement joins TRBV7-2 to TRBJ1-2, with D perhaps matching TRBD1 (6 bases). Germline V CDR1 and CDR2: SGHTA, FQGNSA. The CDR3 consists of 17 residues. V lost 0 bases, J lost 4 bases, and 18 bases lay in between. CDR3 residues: CASSLAPGQGRGYGYTF. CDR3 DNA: TGTGCCAGCAGCTTAGCTCCGGGACAAGGCCGGGGCTATGGCTACACCTTC.

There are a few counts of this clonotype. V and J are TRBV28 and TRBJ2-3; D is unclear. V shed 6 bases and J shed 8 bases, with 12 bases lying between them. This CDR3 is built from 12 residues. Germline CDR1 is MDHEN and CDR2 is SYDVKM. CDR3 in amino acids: CASRPPPGTQYF. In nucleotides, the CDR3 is TGTGCCAGCAGACCGCCCCCGGGTACGCAGTATTTT.

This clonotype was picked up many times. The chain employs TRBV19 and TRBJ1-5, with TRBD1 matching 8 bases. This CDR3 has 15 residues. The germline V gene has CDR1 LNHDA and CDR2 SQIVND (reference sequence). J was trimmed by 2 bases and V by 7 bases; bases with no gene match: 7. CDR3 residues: CASTPNRGGNQPQHF. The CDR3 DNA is TGTGCCAGTACCCCAAACAGGGGGGGCAATCAGCCCCAGCATTTT.

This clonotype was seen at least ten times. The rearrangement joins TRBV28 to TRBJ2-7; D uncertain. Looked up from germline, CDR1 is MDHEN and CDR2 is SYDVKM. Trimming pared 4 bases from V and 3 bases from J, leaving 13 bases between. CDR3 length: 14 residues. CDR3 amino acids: CASSSTGRGYEQYF. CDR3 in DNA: TGTGCCAGCAGTTCAACCGGACGAGGCTACGAGCAGTACTTC.

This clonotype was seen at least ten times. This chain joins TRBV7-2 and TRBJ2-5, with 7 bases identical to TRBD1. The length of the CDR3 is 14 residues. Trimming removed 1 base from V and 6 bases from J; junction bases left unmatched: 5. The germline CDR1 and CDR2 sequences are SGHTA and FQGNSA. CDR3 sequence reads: CASSLGVTGKTQYF. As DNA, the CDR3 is TGTGCCAGCAGCTTAGGGGTGACAGGGAAGACCCAGTACTTC.

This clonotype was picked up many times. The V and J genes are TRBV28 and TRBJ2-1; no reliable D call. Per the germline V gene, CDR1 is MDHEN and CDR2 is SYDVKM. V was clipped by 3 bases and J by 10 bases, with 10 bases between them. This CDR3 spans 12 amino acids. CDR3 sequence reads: CASSFMDGEQFF. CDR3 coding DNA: TGTGCCAGCAGTTTCATGGACGGAGAGCAGTTCTTC.

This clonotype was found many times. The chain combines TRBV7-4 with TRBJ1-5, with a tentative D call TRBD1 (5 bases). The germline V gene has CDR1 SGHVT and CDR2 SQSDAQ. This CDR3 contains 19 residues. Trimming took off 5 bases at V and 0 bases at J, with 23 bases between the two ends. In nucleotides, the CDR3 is TGTGCCAGCAGCCGGGGACCAGAGAAAGATCGCTTTAGCAATCAGCCCCAGCATTTT. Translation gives CASSRGPEKDRFSNQPQHF.

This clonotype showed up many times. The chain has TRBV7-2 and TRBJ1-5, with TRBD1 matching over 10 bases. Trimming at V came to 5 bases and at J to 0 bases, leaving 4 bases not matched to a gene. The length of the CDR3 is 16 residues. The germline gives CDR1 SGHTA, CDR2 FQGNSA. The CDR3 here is CASSPRDRGSNQPQHF. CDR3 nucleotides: TGTGCCAGCAGCCCCCGGGACAGGGGTAGCAATCAGCCCCAGCATTTT.

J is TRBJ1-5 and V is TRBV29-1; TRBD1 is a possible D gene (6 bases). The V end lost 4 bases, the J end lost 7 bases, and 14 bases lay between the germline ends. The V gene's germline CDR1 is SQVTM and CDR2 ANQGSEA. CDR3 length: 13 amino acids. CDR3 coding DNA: TGCAGCGTTGGCCCAGGGGTTGGGCAGCCCCAGCATTTT. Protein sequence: CSVGPGVGQPQHF.

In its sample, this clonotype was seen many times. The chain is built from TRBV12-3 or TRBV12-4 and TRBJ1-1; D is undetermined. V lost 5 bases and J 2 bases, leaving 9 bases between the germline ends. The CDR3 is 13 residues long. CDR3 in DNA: TGTGCCAGCAGTCGCAAGGCTAACACTGAAGCTTTCTTT. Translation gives CASSRKANTEAFF.

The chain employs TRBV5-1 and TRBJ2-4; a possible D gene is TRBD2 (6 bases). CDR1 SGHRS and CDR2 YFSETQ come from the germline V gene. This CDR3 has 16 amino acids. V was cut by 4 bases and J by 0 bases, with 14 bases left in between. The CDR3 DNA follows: TGCGCCAGCAGCCCCGGGACTCTAGTAGCCAAAAACATTCAGTACTTC. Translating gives CASSPGTLVAKNIQYF. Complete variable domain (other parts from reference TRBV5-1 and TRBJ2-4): KAGVTQTPRYLIKTRGQQVTLSCSPISGHRSVSWYQQTPGQGLQFLFEYFSETQRNKGNFPGRFSGRQFSNSRSEMNVSTLELGDSALYLCASSPGTLVAKNIQYFGAGTRLSVL.

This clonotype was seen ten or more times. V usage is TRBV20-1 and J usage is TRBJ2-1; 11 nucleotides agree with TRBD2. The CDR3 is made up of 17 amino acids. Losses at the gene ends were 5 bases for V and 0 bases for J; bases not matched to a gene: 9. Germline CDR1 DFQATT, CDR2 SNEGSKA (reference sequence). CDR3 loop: CSAPPSGGFLSYNEQFF. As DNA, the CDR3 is TGCAGTGCTCCACCTAGCGGGGGGTTCCTCTCCTACAATGAGCAGTTCTTC.

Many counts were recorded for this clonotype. The CDR3 region is CASRGGRASTDTQYF. The CDR3 DNA reads TGTGCCAGCAGAGGCGGCCGAGCGAGCACAGATACGCAGTATTTT. The chain joins TRBV7-2 to TRBJ2-3; D gene uncertain. CDR1 and CDR2 from the germline V gene are SGHTA and FQGNSA. V lost 6 bases and J 0 bases, leaving 13 bases between the germline ends. This CDR3 comprises 15 residues.

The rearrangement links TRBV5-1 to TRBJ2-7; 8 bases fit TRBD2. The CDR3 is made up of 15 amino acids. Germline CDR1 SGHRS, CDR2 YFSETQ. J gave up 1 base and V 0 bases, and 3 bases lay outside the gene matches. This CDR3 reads CASSLAPSGSYEQYF. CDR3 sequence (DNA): TGCGCCAGCAGCTTGGCTCCTAGCGGGTCCTACGAGCAGTACTTC. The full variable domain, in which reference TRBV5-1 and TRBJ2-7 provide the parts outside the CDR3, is KAGVTQTPRYLIKTRGQQVTLSCSPISGHRSVSWYQQTPGQGLQFLFEYFSETQRNKGNFPGRFSGRQFSNSRSEMNVSTLELGDSALYLCASSLAPSGSYEQYFGPGTRLTVT.

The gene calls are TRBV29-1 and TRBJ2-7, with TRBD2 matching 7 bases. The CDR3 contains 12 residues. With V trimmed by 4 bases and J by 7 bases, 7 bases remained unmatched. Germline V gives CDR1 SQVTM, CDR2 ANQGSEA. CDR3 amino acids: CSVGPGGEEQYF. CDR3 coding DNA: TGCAGCGTTGGGCCGGGGGGAGAAGAGCAGTACTTC.

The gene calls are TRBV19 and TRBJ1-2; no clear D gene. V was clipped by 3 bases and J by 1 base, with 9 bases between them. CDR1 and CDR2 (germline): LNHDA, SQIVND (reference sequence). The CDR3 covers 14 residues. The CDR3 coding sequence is TGTGCCAGTAGTATTGTGGCCCATAACTATGGCTACACCTTC. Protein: CASSIVAHNYGYTF.

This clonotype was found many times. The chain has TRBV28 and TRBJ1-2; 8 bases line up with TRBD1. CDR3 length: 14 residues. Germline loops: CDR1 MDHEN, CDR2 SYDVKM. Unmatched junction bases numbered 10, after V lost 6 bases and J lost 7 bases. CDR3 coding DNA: TGTGCCAGCAGGATTTCCGGGACAGGCGGTGGCTACACCTTC. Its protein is CASRISGTGGGYTF.

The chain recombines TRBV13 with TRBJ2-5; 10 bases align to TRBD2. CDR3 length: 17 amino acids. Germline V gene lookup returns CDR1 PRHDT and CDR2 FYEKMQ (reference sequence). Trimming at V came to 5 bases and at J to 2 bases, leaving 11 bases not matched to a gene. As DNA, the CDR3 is TGTGCCAGCAGCCTCGCCACTGCAGCGGGGGGGCAAGAGACCCAGTACTTC. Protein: CASSLATAAGGQETQYF.